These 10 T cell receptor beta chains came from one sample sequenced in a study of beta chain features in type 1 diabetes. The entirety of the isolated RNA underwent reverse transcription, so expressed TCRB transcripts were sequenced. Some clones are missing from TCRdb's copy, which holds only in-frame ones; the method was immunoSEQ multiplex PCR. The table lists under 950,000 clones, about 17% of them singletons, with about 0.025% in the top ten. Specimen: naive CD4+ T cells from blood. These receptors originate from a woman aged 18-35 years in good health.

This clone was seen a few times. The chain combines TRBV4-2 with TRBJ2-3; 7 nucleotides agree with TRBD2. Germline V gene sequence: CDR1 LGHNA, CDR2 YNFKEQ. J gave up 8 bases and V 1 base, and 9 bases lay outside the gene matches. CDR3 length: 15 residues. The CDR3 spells CASSQAEGTIGTQYF. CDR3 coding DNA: TGTGCCAGCAGCCAAGCAGAGGGGACTATTGGTACGCAGTATTTT.

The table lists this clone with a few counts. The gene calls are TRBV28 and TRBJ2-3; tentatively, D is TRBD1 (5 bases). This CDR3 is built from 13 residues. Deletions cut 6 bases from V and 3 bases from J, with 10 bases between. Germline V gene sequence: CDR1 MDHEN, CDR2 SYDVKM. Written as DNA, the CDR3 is TGTGCCAGCAGGCATCGGACAACAGATACGCAGTATTTT. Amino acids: CASRHRTTDTQYF.

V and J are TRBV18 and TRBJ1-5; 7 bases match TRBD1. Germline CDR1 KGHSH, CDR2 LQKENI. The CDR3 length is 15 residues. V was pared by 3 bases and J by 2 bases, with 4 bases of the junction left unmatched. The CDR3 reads CASSPHQGGNQPQHF. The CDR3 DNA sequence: TGTGCCAGCTCACCCCACCAGGGGGGCAATCAGCCCCAGCATTTT.

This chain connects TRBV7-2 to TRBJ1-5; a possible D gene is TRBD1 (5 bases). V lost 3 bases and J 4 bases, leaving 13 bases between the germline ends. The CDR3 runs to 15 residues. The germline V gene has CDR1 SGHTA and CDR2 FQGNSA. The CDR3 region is CASSLRDGVNQPQHF. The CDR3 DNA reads TGTGCCAGCAGCTTGAGGGACGGAGTTAATCAGCCCCAGCATTTT.

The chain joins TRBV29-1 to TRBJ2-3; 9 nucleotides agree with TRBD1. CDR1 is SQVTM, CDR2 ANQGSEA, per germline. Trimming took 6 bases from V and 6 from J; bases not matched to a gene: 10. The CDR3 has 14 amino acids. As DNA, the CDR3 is TGCAGCGTGGCAACCGGGACAGGGACGGATACGCAGTATTTT. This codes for CSVATGTGTDTQYF.

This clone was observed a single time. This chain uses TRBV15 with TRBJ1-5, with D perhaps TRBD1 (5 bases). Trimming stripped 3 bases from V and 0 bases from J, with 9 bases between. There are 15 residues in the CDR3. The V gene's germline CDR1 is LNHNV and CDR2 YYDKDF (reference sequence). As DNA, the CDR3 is TGTGCCACCAGCAGGGACACCTATAGCAATCAGCCCCAGCATTTT. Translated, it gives CATSRDTYSNQPQHF.

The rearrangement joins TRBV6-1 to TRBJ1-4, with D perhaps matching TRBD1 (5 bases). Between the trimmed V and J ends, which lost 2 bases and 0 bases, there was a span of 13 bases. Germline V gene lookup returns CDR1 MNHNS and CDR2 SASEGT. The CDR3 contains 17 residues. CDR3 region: CASSEHPTTATNEKLFF. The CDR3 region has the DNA TGTGCCAGCAGTGAACACCCTACGACAGCAACTAATGAAAAACTGTTTTTT.

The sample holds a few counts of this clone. The CDR3 protein is CASTLGQGTYNEQFF. CDR3 DNA: TGTGCCAGCACCCTGGGACAGGGGACATACAATGAGCAGTTCTTC. The chain is built from TRBV7-2 and TRBJ2-1, with TRBD1 identical over 10 bases. Germline V gene data show CDR1 as SGHTA and CDR2 as FQGNSA. The ends lost 7 bases at V and 4 bases at J; junction bases unmatched: 7. This CDR3 is built from 15 residues.

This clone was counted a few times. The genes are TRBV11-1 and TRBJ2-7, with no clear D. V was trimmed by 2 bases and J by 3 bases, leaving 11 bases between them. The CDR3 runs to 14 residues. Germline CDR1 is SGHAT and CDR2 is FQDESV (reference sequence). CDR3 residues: CASSLLGQGYEQYF. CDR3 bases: TGTGCCAGCAGCTTACTGGGTCAAGGCTACGAGCAGTACTTC.

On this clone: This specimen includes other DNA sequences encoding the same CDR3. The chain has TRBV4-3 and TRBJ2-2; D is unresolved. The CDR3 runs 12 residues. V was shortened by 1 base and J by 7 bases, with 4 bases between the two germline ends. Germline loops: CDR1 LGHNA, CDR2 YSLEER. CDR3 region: CASSQGVGELFF. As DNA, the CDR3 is TGCGCCAGCAGCCAAGGGGTCGGGGAGCTGTTTTTT.